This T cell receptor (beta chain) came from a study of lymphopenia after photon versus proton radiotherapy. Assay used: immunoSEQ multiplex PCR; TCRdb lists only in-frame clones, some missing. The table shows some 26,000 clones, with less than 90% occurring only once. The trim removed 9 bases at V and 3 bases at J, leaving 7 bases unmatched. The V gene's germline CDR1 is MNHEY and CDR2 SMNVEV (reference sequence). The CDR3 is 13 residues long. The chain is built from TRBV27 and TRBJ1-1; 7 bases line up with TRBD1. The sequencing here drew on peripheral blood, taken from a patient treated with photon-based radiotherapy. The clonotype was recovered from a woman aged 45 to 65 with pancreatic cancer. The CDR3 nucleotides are TGTGCCAGGGCGGACAGGATCTACACTGAAGCTTTCTTT. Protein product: CARADRIYTEAFF.